Presented here are 28 T cell receptor beta chains from one specimen sequenced in a study of PD-1 blockade in mismatch repair-deficient tumors (dated by TCRdb to about 2017). The library was made by the immunoSEQ multiplex PCR assay. This immuneACCESS table, as held by TCRdb, lists in-frame sequences with V and J called but not all clones. Of the missing ones, under half trace to an unresolved V gene in checked studies; the others have no known cause. The sample table records 120,000 or so clones; 85% to 90% of these occur just once. The top ten hold roughly 13% of the sample. Here the sequenced sample was peripheral blood, taken 44 weeks after starting pembrolizumab. These receptors were collected from an adult with mismatch repair-deficient cancer.

This rearrangement joins TRBV7-2 to TRBJ2-1; the match to TRBD2 covers 9 bases. Germline V CDR1 and CDR2: SGHTA, FQGNSA. This CDR3 has 17 residues. V dropped 1 base and J dropped 8; count of bases not matched to a gene: 12. The CDR3: CASSLVGGLASFDEQFF. For the CDR3, the DNA is TGTGCCAGCAGCTTAGTAGGAGGACTAGCGAGTTTCGATGAGCAGTTCTTC.

The gene calls are TRBV11-3 and TRBJ2-1; D might be TRBD1 (6 bases). Trimming took off 3 bases at V and 3 bases at J, with 9 bases between the two ends. This CDR3 spans 14 amino acids. Germline V gene lookup returns CDR1 SGHNT and CDR2 YENEEA. The CDR3 spells CASSFRTDYNEQFF. In DNA form, the CDR3 reads TGTGCCAGCAGCTTCAGGACAGACTACAATGAGCAGTTCTTC.

V is TRBV10-3 and J is TRBJ1-1; 8 nucleotides line up with TRBD1. The trim removed 0 bases at V and 6 bases at J, leaving 0 bases unmatched. Germline assignment: CDR1 ENHRY and CDR2 SYGVKD. The CDR3 length is 13 residues. The CDR3 spells CAISESTGAEAFF. In nucleotides, the CDR3 is TGTGCCATCAGTGAGTCGACAGGGGCTGAAGCTTTCTTT.

Only a few counts were recorded for this clone. The J gene is TRBJ1-5, the V gene TRBV30; D perhaps matches TRBD1 (6 bases). The V end was cut by 4 bases, the J end by 6 bases, with 13 bases between. Germline V lookup: CDR1 GTSNPN, CDR2 SVGIG (reference sequence). The CDR3 is 13 amino acids. Written as DNA, the CDR3 is TGTGCCTGGAACTCAGGGGTAGGTCAGCCCCAGCATTTT. This encodes CAWNSGVGQPQHF.

This clone appeared once. The chain uses TRBV11-2 and TRBJ2-3; possible D gene TRBD2, 6 bases. Trimming took off 1 base at V and 2 bases at J, with 10 bases between the two ends. Germline CDR1 is SGHAT and CDR2 is FQNNGV. This CDR3 region has 15 residues. The CDR3 protein is CASSLGAGNTDTQYF. The DNA of the CDR3 is TGTGCCAGCAGCTTAGGGGCGGGAAACACAGATACGCAGTATTTT.

This sequence joins TRBV10-3 and TRBJ2-2; tentative D call: TRBD1 (5 bases). Trimming cost V 7 bases and J 3 bases, with 12 bases left between them. CDR1 and CDR2 from the germline V gene are ENHRY and SYGVKD. The CDR3 covers 14 residues. CDR3 DNA sequence: TGTGCCATCAAATCTGACAGTTACACCGGGGAGCTGTTTTTT. This gives the protein CAIKSDSYTGELFF.

The rearrangement joins TRBV6-5 to TRBJ2-7, with 8 bases fitting TRBD2. CDR3 size: 14 residues. Germline CDR1 and CDR2: MNHEY and SVGAGI. V lost 0 bases and J lost 6; bases outside the gene matches: 4. The CDR3 protein is CASSYSSGGIEQYF. The DNA of the CDR3 is TGTGCCAGCAGTTACTCTTCGGGAGGGATCGAGCAGTACTTC.

The chain links TRBV11-3 to TRBJ2-3; 7 bases line up with TRBD1. This CDR3 is built from 14 residues. Germline lookup yields CDR1 SGHNT and CDR2 YENEEA. The J segment lost 1 base and the V segment lost 4 bases, leaving 2 bases of the junction unmatched. The CDR3 loop reads CASSSTGGTDTQYF. The CDR3 nucleotides are TGTGCCAGCAGCTCTACAGGGGGCACAGATACGCAGTATTTT. Filled out from reference TRBV11-3 and TRBJ2-3, the complete variable domain reads EAGVVQSPRYKIIEKKQPVAFWCNPISGHNTLYWYLQNLGQGPELLIRYENEEAVDDSQLPKDRFSAERLKGVDSTLKIQPAELGDSAVYLCASSSTGGTDTQYFGPGTRLTVL.

The chain carries TRBV28 and TRBJ2-5; D tentatively reads TRBD1 or TRBD2 (5 bases each). Trimming stripped 6 bases from V and 5 bases from J, with 16 bases between. Per germline, CDR1 MDHEN and CDR2 SYDVKM. The CDR3 is 14 amino acids. CDR3 region: CASSPVQGDETQYF. The CDR3 coding sequence is TGTGCCAGCAGCCCCGTGCAGGGAGACGAGACCCAGTACTTC. Complete variable domain (other parts from reference TRBV28 and TRBJ2-5): DVKVTQSSRYLVKRTGEKVFLECVQDMDHENMFWYRQDPGLGLRLIYFSYDVKMKEKGDIPEGYSVSREKKERFSLILESASTNQTSMYLCASSPVQGDETQYFGPGTRLLVL.

The chain couples TRBV28 to TRBJ2-7; TRBD2 agrees at 9 bases. In germline, CDR1 is MDHEN, CDR2 SYDVKM. V lost 0 bases and J lost 2; bases outside the gene matches: 2. The CDR3 has 15 residues. CDR3 in DNA: TGTGCCAGCAGTTTATGGGCGGGAGGGCCCTACGAGCAGTACTTC. Amino acid sequence: CASSLWAGGPYEQYF. Full variable domain (remainder filled in from reference TRBV28 and TRBJ2-7): DVKVTQSSRYLVKRTGEKVFLECVQDMDHENMFWYRQDPGLGLRLIYFSYDVKMKEKGDIPEGYSVSREKKERFSLILESASTNQTSMYLCASSLWAGGPYEQYFGPGTRLTVT.

The chain is built from TRBV4-2 and TRBJ1-1; no definite D call. V dropped 0 bases and J dropped 11 bases, with 16 bases sitting between them. CDR3 length: 14 residues. Germline V gene sequence: CDR1 LGHNA, CDR2 YNFKEQ. The CDR3 spells CASSQDWVLRGAFF. CDR3 DNA: TGTGCCAGCAGCCAAGATTGGGTTTTGCGCGGGGCTTTCTTT.

The chain uses TRBV27 and TRBJ2-1, with D hard to call. Germline V gene lookup returns CDR1 MNHEY and CDR2 SMNVEV (reference sequence). Trimming took off 2 bases at V and 6 bases at J, with 5 bases between the two ends. This CDR3 comprises 12 residues. CDR3: CASSLTSNEQFF. CDR3 DNA: TGTGCCAGCAGTTTAACGAGCAATGAGCAGTTCTTC.

The CDR3 spells CASSYTTGTGGWDEQFF. CDR3 coding DNA: TGTGCCAGCAGCTACACTACCGGGACAGGGGGCTGGGATGAGCAGTTCTTC. The chain has TRBV5-6 and TRBJ2-1; 12 bases are a match to TRBD1. The CDR3 contains 17 residues. J gave up 8 bases and V 3 bases, and 12 bases lay outside the gene matches. Germline V gene lookup returns CDR1 SGHDT and CDR2 YYEEEE.

The chain links TRBV27 to TRBJ2-1; D call uncertain. With 6 bases removed from V and 5 bases from J, the gap between germline ends came to 11 bases. The length of the CDR3 is 13 residues. CDR1 is MNHEY, CDR2 SMNVEV, per germline (reference sequence). CDR3 in DNA: TGTGCCAGCAGACCCATACGAAACAATGAGCAGTTCTTC. Protein sequence: CASRPIRNNEQFF.

V is TRBV11-3 and J is TRBJ2-1, with TRBD2 identical over 7 bases. J lost 9 bases, V lost 4 bases, and 12 bases had no gene match. Germline values: CDR1 SGHNT, CDR2 YENEEA. The CDR3 covers 15 residues. CDR3: CASSSLLGGSGEQFF. The CDR3 DNA reads TGTGCCAGCAGCTCCCTTCTGGGGGGGTCCGGTGAGCAGTTCTTC.

The genes are TRBV7-9 and TRBJ2-5; 13 positions match TRBD2. This CDR3 has 14 amino acids. J gave up 4 bases and V 5 bases, and 1 base lay outside the gene matches. Germline CDR1 reads SEHNR; CDR2 reads FQNEAQ (reference sequence). The CDR3 DNA reads as TGTGCCAGCAGCCGACTAGCGGGGGGAGAGACCCAGTACTTC. As protein: CASSRLAGGETQYF.

The genes are TRBV30 and TRBJ2-1, with D tentatively TRBD2 (5 bases). Deletions cut 1 base from V and 0 bases from J, with 13 bases between. The CDR3 spans 16 residues. Germline CDR1 is GTSNPN and CDR2 is SVGIG (reference sequence). CDR3 bases: TGTGCCTGGAGTGGAGACTACCCCGTCTCCTACAATGAGCAGTTCTTC. Its translation is CAWSGDYPVSYNEQFF.

This sequence joins TRBV27 and TRBJ2-7, with TRBD1 identical over 7 bases. The V and J ends lost 3 bases and 6 bases, in that order; junction bases with no gene match: 5. This CDR3 spans 13 amino acids. From germline, CDR1 is MNHEY and CDR2 SMNVEV (reference sequence). The CDR3 reads CASSFTQGSEQYF. As DNA, the CDR3 is TGTGCCAGCAGTTTCACACAGGGGTCCGAGCAGTACTTC.

The chain employs TRBV10-3 and TRBJ2-7; TRBD1 matches 7 bases. Unmatched junction bases numbered 4, after V lost 3 bases and J lost 2 bases. Germline-derived CDR1 and CDR2 are ENHRY and SYGVKD. The CDR3 consists of 14 residues. CDR3 bases: TGTGCCATCAGTGAAAGACAGGGAACCTACGAGCAGTACTTC. Amino acids: CAISERQGTYEQYF.

The chain links TRBV27 to TRBJ2-1, with D maybe TRBD1 (5 bases). With 6 bases removed from V and 3 bases from J, the gap between germline ends came to 15 bases. CDR3 length equals 15 residues. Germline assignment: CDR1 MNHEY and CDR2 SMNVEV (reference sequence). CDR3 in amino acids: CASSTGSGNYNEQFF. The CDR3 region has the DNA TGTGCCAGCAGCACCGGCTCAGGGAACTACAATGAGCAGTTCTTC.

The chain couples TRBV12-5 to TRBJ2-7; 9 bases map to TRBD2. Trimming took 2 bases from V and 5 from J; bases not matched to a gene: 1. Germline CDR1 LGHNT, CDR2 FRNRAP. The CDR3 covers 13 residues. Here the CDR3 reads CASGLRTSDEQYF. As DNA, the CDR3 is TGTGCTAGTGGTTTGAGGACTAGCGACGAGCAGTACTTC.

The sample holds a few counts of this clone. The chain recombines TRBV7-2 with TRBJ2-3; D gene unclear. The CDR3 runs 16 residues. Trimming pared 4 bases from V and 0 bases from J, leaving 14 bases between. CDR1 is SGHTA and CDR2 is FQGNSA in the germline V gene. The CDR3 spells CASSSPTAASTDTQYF. CDR3 sequence (DNA): TGTGCCAGCAGCTCCCCAACAGCCGCTAGCACAGATACGCAGTATTTT. Full variable domain (missing parts from reference TRBV7-2 and TRBJ2-3): GAGVSQSPSNKVTEKGKDVELRCDPISGHTALYWYRQSLGQGLEFLIYFQGNSAPDKSGLPSDRFSAERTGGSVSTLTIQRTQQEDSAVYLCASSSPTAASTDTQYFGPGTRLTVL.

The V call is TRBV28, the J call TRBJ2-7; D is perhaps TRBD2 (6 bases). The germline V gene encodes CDR1 MDHEN and CDR2 SYDVKM. CDR3 size: 12 residues. V was pared by 7 bases and J by 6 bases, with 13 bases between. For the CDR3, the DNA is TGTGCCAGCACCCCGCGGGGTCGCGAGCAGTACTTC. It translates to CASTPRGREQYF.

The J gene is TRBJ2-3, the V gene TRBV19, with 7 bases lining up with TRBD2. This CDR3 is built from 15 residues. Trimming removed 6 bases from V and 5 bases from J; junction bases left unmatched: 11. In germline, CDR1 is LNHDA, CDR2 SQIVND (reference sequence). The CDR3 spells CASSELATTEDTQYF. DNA for the CDR3: TGTGCCAGTAGCGAACTAGCGACGACCGAAGATACGCAGTATTTT.

This chain uses TRBV29-1 with TRBJ2-7; 10 bases line up with TRBD2. V shed 7 bases, J shed 0 bases, and the junction held 6 bases outside the gene matches. The CDR3 is made up of 14 amino acids. The germline V gene has CDR1 SQVTM and CDR2 ANQGSEA. This chain's CDR3 is CSAGSSGSSYEQYF. CDR3 coding DNA: TGCAGCGCCGGATCTAGCGGGAGCTCCTACGAGCAGTACTTC.

The J gene is TRBJ2-7, the V gene TRBV27; 8 bases match TRBD2. The CDR3 extends over 17 amino acids. The V gene end was trimmed by 5 bases and the J gene end by 0 bases; junction bases not matched to a gene: 12. In germline, CDR1 is MNHEY, CDR2 SMNVEV (reference sequence). The DNA for the CDR3 is TGTGCCAGCAGTCCCAGACTAGCGACACCAGTCTCCTACGAGCAGTACTTC. The encoded protein is CASSPRLATPVSYEQYF.

Regarding this clone: Other DNA sequences of this sample code for an identical CDR3. The rearrangement joins TRBV5-1 to TRBJ2-2; D not certain. Germline CDR1 reads SGHRS; CDR2 reads YFSETQ. Trimming shortened V by 0 bases and J by 2 bases, and 8 bases separated the two germline ends. The CDR3 spans 15 residues. The DNA for the CDR3 is TGCGCCAGCAGCTTGGTCCGAGGAAACACCGGGGAGCTGTTTTTT. It specifies CASSLVRGNTGELFF.

This sequence joins TRBV5-4 and TRBJ2-3, with 9 positions matching TRBD1. With 2 bases clipped from V and 2 bases from J, the junction kept 6 bases outside the gene matches. The CDR3 loop spans 16 amino acids. The germline V gene has CDR1 SGHNT and CDR2 YYREEE (reference sequence). The CDR3 sequence: CASSFTGGAATDTQYF. Written as DNA, the CDR3 is TGTGCCAGCAGCTTCACAGGGGGCGCAGCCACAGATACGCAGTATTTT.